This entry is about one T cell receptor (beta chain). Its antigen is currently unknown. The CDR3 is 15 residues long. V lost 2 bases, J lost 3 bases, and 13 bases lay in between. This entry belongs to a study of OX40 agonist ivuxolimab in advanced cancers. Study results and caveats: Partial responders at 0.1-3.0 mg/kg showed near-lowest clonal expansion. Also present in some nonresponders was a low level of normalized T-cell clonal expansion.

Measured with immunoSEQ multiplex PCR; TCRdb has only the in-frame clones, and not every one. The table shows some 6,500 clones, with nearly 70% occurring only once. This TCR derives from an adult with an advanced solid tumor such as melanoma, head and neck, liver or kidney cancer. The chain carries TRBV23-1 and TRBJ1-1; D possibly corresponds to TRBD1 (5 bases). TRBV23-1 is an open reading frame, and its role is uncertain. The material sequenced was CD4+ or CD8+ T cells sorted from blood, taken in a trial of the OX40 agonist ivuxolimab. This chain's CDR3 is CASSQPHGADTEAFF. CDR3 bases: TGCGCCAGCAGTCAACCCCATGGGGCGGACACTGAAGCTTTCTTT.